This entry lists 3 T cell receptor beta chains sequenced from one sample in a study of CD8+ T cells in alopecia areata listed by TCRdb under 2018. The library relied on the immunoSEQ multiplex PCR assay. To provide template for TCR sequencing, every sample had RNA extracted and reverse transcribed into cDNA. What TCRdb holds here is the immuneACCESS table cut down to in-frame rearrangements. Part of the clones is not present; checked against another copy, under half of the missing clones reflect an unresolved V gene, and the others are unexplained. Counted in this sample were just over 150,000 clones; 50% to 65% of them appeared once. Together, the top ten hold 19% of the sample. The time point tag for this specimen amounts to: baseline before oral tofacitinib. The input for sequencing was CD8+ T cells sorted from blood, taken at week 0. These receptors were obtained from a human donor with alopecia areata.

This chain links TRBV10-3 with TRBJ1-1; D call uncertain. This CDR3 has 15 residues. Per the germline V gene, CDR1 is ENHRY and CDR2 is SYGVKD. V was pared by 0 bases and J by 0 bases, with 8 bases between. The CDR3 nucleotides read TGTGCCATCAGTGAGTCGGTCAGCGTGAACACTGAAGCTTTCTTT. Residues: CAISESVSVNTEAFF.

V gene TRBV4-1 combines with J gene TRBJ2-7; D ambiguous. CDR1 and CDR2 from the germline V gene are MGHRA and YSYEKL. The CDR3 has 14 amino acids. The V end lost 6 bases, the J end lost 0 bases, and 12 bases lay between the germline ends. CDR3 loop: CASSLEIRSYEQYF. The CDR3 coding sequence is TGCGCCAGCAGTCTGGAGATACGCTCCTACGAGCAGTACTTC.

The J gene is TRBJ2-1, the V gene TRBV5-1; TRBD2 agrees at 11 bases. This CDR3 region has 15 residues. Germline CDR1 and CDR2: SGHRS and YFSETQ. Germline trimming cut 4 bases from V and 4 bases from J; bases unmatched to any gene: 4. For the CDR3, the DNA is TGCGCCAGCAGCCCGACTAGCGGGATTTACAATGAGCAGTTCTTC. It specifies CASSPTSGIYNEQFF.